One sample yielded the 9 T cell receptor beta chains listed below, sequenced in a study of blood T cell repertoires in COVID-19 (TCRdb year 2020). Library generation was performed with the immunoSEQ multiplex PCR assay. Not all clones reach the TCRdb copy of this immuneACCESS table, which keeps in-frame sequences only. Checked studies attribute under half of the gap to unresolved V genes and leave the rest unexplained. The sample includes roughly 90,000 clones, with approximately 87% observed a single time. The ten largest clones capture approximately 1.6% of the sample. Sequenced material: peripheral blood. These receptors all stem from a human donor with active COVID-19. The donor label of this sample is uncertain.

J is TRBJ1-2 and V is TRBV12-3 or TRBV12-4; D is perhaps TRBD1 (5 bases). The CDR3 extends over 12 amino acids. V dropped 7 bases and J dropped 6 bases, with 12 bases sitting between them. The CDR3 loop reads CASTRRGDGYTF. CDR3 DNA sequence: TGTGCCAGCACTCGCCGGGGGGATGGCTACACCTTC.

V usage is TRBV14 and J usage is TRBJ2-1, with D maybe TRBD2 (7 bases). With 1 base removed from V and 5 bases from J, the gap between germline ends came to 18 bases. CDR3 length: 17 amino acids. The germline gives CDR1 SGHDN, CDR2 FVKESK. CDR3: CASSQGLMGGADNEQFF. The CDR3 coding sequence is TGTGCCAGCAGCCAAGGTTTGATGGGGGGGGCGGACAATGAGCAGTTCTTC. Drawing the rest from reference TRBV14 and TRBJ2-1, the complete variable domain is EAGVTQFPSHSVIEKGQTVTLRCDPISGHDNLYWYRRVMGKEIKFLLHFVKESKQDESGMPNNRFLAERTGGTYSTLKVQPAELEDSGVYFCASSQGLMGGADNEQFFGPGTRLTVL.

This chain connects TRBV6-6 to TRBJ1-2; TRBD1 agrees at 11 bases. The CDR3 consists of 17 residues. The V segment lost 5 bases and the J segment 1 base; nucleotides outside the gene matches: 9. CDR1 is MNHNY, CDR2 SVGAGI, per germline (reference sequence). The CDR3 DNA reads TGTGCCAGCAGTCGCCGGGACAGGGGGATAAGTAACTATGGCTACACCTTC. Amino acids: CASSRRDRGISNYGYTF.

The rearrangement uses TRBV5-4 and TRBJ2-2; the D gene is possibly TRBD1 (6 bases). V was clipped by 2 bases and J by 2 bases, with 19 bases between them. Germline loops: CDR1 SGHNT, CDR2 YYREEE (reference sequence). The CDR3 length is 18 residues. CDR3 region: CASSLEFGRQANTGELFF. For the CDR3, the DNA is TGTGCCAGCAGCTTAGAATTTGGGAGACAGGCAAACACCGGGGAGCTGTTTTTT.

The rearrangement links TRBV2 to TRBJ1-6, with D tentatively TRBD1 (5 bases). V was trimmed by 6 bases and J by 9 bases, leaving 15 bases between them. The CDR3 is 14 amino acids. CDR1 and CDR2 (germline): SNHLY, FYNNEI. The CDR3 DNA follows: TGTGCCAGCAGAACGACAGATTTCGTTTCACCCCTCCACTTT. This codes for CASRTTDFVSPLHF.

In this sample, this clone turned up a few times. This sequence joins TRBV19 and TRBJ2-7, with a possible D match to TRBD2 (6 bases). CDR1 is LNHDA and CDR2 is SQIVND in the germline V gene (reference sequence). Trimming shortened V by 6 bases and J by 7 bases, and 16 bases separated the two germline ends. This CDR3 has 13 residues. CDR3 DNA: TGTGCCAGTAGCCAGACTCTAGCGAGGGAGCAGTACTTC. Encoded protein: CASSQTLAREQYF.

The chain recombines TRBV4-1 with TRBJ2-1, with 14 positions matching TRBD2. The junction had 12 bases not matched to a gene; V was cut back by 8 bases and J by 0 bases. CDR1 and CDR2 (germline): MGHRA, YSYEKL. The CDR3 sequence is 19 residues long. The CDR3: CASATPGLAGDSSYNEQFF. The CDR3 DNA reads TGCGCCAGCGCTACACCGGGACTAGCGGGGGATAGCTCCTACAATGAGCAGTTCTTC.

The chain uses TRBV7-9 and TRBJ2-7; 7 nucleotides align to TRBD2. The CDR3 runs to 13 residues. V gave up 5 bases and J gave up 4 bases; unmatched junction bases: 5. Germline CDR1 is SEHNR and CDR2 is FQNEAQ (reference sequence). In DNA, the CDR3 is TGTGCCAGCAGCCCAGGACTAGGGTACGAGCAGTACTTC. It encodes CASSPGLGYEQYF.

CDR3 coding DNA: TGTGCCAGCAGTCCCTTACAGGTTAAAAACCCCTATGGCTACACCTTC. Protein sequence: CASSPLQVKNPYGYTF. The V gene is TRBV27, the J gene TRBJ1-2; D might be TRBD1 (5 bases). Trimming removed 5 bases from V and 4 bases from J, with 20 bases in between. Per the germline V gene, CDR1 is MNHEY and CDR2 is SMNVEV (reference sequence). The CDR3 loop spans 16 amino acids.